This T cell receptor (beta chain) was profiled in a study of shared clonotypes between healthy human individuals. Turning to the study itself: Researchers assigned three CD4 naive, three CD4 memory, two CD8 naive and one CD8 memory plate to each donor. Study-wide points: How much donors shared clonotypes was expected to be affected by sequencing depth.

Note on this clone: Its target is not known.

V was clipped by 6 bases and J by 3 bases, with 9 bases between them. The germline V gene has CDR1 MNHEY and CDR2 SMNVEV (reference sequence). The CDR3 is made up of 13 amino acids. The input for sorted-subset replicate PCRs was 200 ng DNA, 25,000 to 35,000 T cell genomes. The repertoire was sequenced with immunoSEQ multiplex PCR; TCRdb's copy has only in-frame clones and lacks some. The sample has 1.4 million or so clones, approximately 98.5% seen once. J is TRBJ2-1 and V is TRBV27, with D unclear. The sequence was collected from a man aged 25 to 40 in good health. Sequencing input: naive CD4+ T cells sorted from blood. Indicated subset: CD45RA+ positively selected. CDR3 amino acids: CASRTTIYNEQFF. CDR3 coding DNA: TGTGCCAGCAGAACGACCATCTACAATGAGCAGTTCTTC.